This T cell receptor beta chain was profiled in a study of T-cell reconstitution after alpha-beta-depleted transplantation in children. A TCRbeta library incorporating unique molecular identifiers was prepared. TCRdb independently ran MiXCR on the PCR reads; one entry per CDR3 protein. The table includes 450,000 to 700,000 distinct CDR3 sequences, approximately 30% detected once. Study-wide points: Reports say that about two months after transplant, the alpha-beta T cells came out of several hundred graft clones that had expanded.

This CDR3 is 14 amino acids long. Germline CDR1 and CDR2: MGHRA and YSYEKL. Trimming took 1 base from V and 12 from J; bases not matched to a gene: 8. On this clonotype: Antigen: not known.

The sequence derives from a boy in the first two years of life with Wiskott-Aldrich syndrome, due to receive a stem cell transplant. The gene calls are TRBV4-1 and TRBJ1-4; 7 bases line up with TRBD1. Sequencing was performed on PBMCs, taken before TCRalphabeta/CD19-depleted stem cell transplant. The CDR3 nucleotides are TGCGCCAGCAGCCAAGGGGCTTTTACAGGGGAACTGTTTTTT. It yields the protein CASSQGAFTGELFF.